This T cell receptor (beta chain) was retrieved from a study of T cell responses to AZD1222 COVID-19 vaccine. Across the study: Second-dose intervals of approximately 4 or approximately 12 weeks were pooled. General study findings and limits: There were mostly white British donors and more females than males, and clonal diversity was possibly underestimated. There were repertoire samples only from the period after the peak T cell response.

Profiled with immunoSEQ multiplex PCR; TCRdb holds only in-frame clones, not every one. The sample consists of 150,000 or so clones, more than 85% of them appearing once. In the case of this clone: The antigen remains unidentified.

V shed 7 bases and J shed 0 bases, with 13 bases lying between them. The CDR3 is 14 amino acids. CDR1 is SGHRS and CDR2 is YFSETQ in the germline V gene. This specimen consisted of peripheral blood, obtained on day 0 of AZD1222 vaccination. The chain carries TRBV5-1 and TRBJ1-2, with unresolved D. The receptor comes from an adult in good health. CDR3 in amino acids: CASRREQSNYGYTF. In nucleotides, the CDR3 is TGCGCCAGCCGGAGAGAACAATCTAACTATGGCTACACCTTC.